A selection of T cell receptor beta chains follows, all from one sample in a study of blood T cell repertoires in COVID-19. Generated by immunoSEQ multiplex PCR, the TCRdb table keeps only in-frame clones and is missing some. In the table there are approximately 21,000 clones, roughly four fifths of which are singletons. The sequencing sample was made of peripheral blood. Receptor source: a human donor in a cohort sampled during active COVID-19. CDR3s include the opening cysteine and the closing phenylalanine or tryptophan.

j_call v_call cdr3_aa
TRBJ2-5 TRBV3-1/TRBV3-2 CASSQEARAQETQYF
TRBJ2-3 TRBV30 CAWRYSGGAGDTQYF
TRBJ2-7 TRBV11-2 CASSSNTPGTGRHEQYF
TRBJ1-3 TRBV28 CASSVGHVSGNTIYF
TRBJ1-5 TRBV30 CAWSKQQNQPQHF
TRBJ1-6 TRBV25-1 CASSEAGRHSPLHF
TRBJ2-5 TRBV5-6 CASSPGLAGVFGEETQYF
TRBJ2-2 TRBV4-3 CASSQGRGSEAGELFF
TRBJ2-2 TRBV3-1/TRBV3-2 CASSPSAGELFF
TRBJ2-7 TRBV14 CASSPFPQGALGEQYF
TRBJ1-5 TRBV7-6 CASSQRAGVAEGQPQHF
TRBJ2-5 TRBV28 CASSSPGQGAQETQYF
TRBJ1-5 TRBV5-1 CASSPSGSNQPQHF
TRBJ1-1 TRBV20-1 CSASAAGNTEAFF